The 7 T cell receptor beta chains given below trace back to one sample, sequenced in a study of CD8 T cells in Susac syndrome. RNA amounts of about 0.5 to 1 ug underwent reverse transcription with random hexamers. One entry per CDR3 protein results from TCRdb running MiXCR on the immunoSEQ multiplex PCR reads. Among under 200,000 distinct CDR3 sequences listed, around 94% were seen once. Source material: CD4+ T cells from PBMCs. These TCRs come from a human donor with Susac syndrome.

This clonotype was detected only a few times. This rearrangement joins TRBV6-2 or TRBV6-3 to TRBJ2-2; TRBD2 agrees at 10 bases. Unmatched junction bases numbered 6, after V lost 2 bases and J lost 3 bases. This CDR3 region has 17 residues. Germline assignment: CDR1 MNHEY and CDR2 SVGEGT. This chain's CDR3 is CASSYVLAGDYTGELFF. CDR3 DNA sequence: TGTGCCAGCAGTTACGTGCTAGCGGGGGACTACACCGGGGAGCTGTTTTTT.

This sequence joins TRBV11-2 and TRBJ2-1; unclear D gene. The CDR3 has 13 amino acids. V was clipped by 5 bases and J by 4 bases, with 9 bases between them. Germline V lookup: CDR1 SGHAT, CDR2 FQNNGV. The CDR3 region is CASSPLVYNEQFF. CDR3 coding DNA: TGTGCCAGCAGCCCCCTAGTTTACAATGAGCAGTTCTTC. The full variable domain, rest sourced from reference TRBV11-2 and TRBJ2-1, is EAGVAQSPRYKIIEKRQSVAFWCNPISGHATLYWYQQILGQGPKLLIQFQNNGVVDDSQLPKDRFSAERLKGVDSTLKIQPAKLEDSAVYLCASSPLVYNEQFFGPGTRLTVL.

This clonotype occurred once. This rearrangement joins TRBV10-2 to TRBJ2-5; D possibly corresponds to TRBD2 (6 bases). The V gene lost 4 bases and the J gene lost 1 base, with 7 bases spanning the gap. CDR1 is WSHSY and CDR2 is SAAADI in the germline V gene. There are 13 residues in the CDR3. This CDR3 reads CASSGLGQETQYF. CDR3 nucleotides: TGCGCCAGCAGTGGACTAGGCCAAGAGACCCAGTACTTC.

This chain joins TRBV6-2 or TRBV6-3 and TRBJ2-1; TRBD1 might be the D (5 bases). The germline V gene encodes CDR1 MNHEY and CDR2 SVGEGT. The CDR3 is 15 residues long. V lost 8 bases to trimming and J lost 0 bases, with 14 bases between them. This CDR3 is CASRLGASSYNEQFF. The CDR3 DNA follows: TGTGCCAGCCGCTTAGGGGCCAGCTCCTACAATGAGCAGTTCTTC.

The rearrangement joins TRBV24-1 to TRBJ2-3; the D gene is possibly TRBD1 (6 bases). The CDR3 totals 15 residues. V was trimmed by 4 bases and J by 0 bases, leaving 10 bases between them. Germline loops: CDR1 KGHDR, CDR2 SFDVKD. The CDR3 protein is CATSETGSSTDTQYF. The CDR3 nucleotides are TGTGCCACCAGTGAAACAGGGTCAAGCACAGATACGCAGTATTTT.

The chain carries TRBV6-5 and TRBJ1-2, with TRBD1 as a possible D gene (6 bases). Deletions cut 4 bases from V and 6 bases from J, with 9 bases between. The germline V gene encodes CDR1 MNHEY and CDR2 SVGAGI. The CDR3 has 12 residues. The CDR3 reads CASSSNRDGYTF. The CDR3 DNA reads as TGTGCCAGCAGTTCTAACAGGGATGGCTACACCTTC.

The chain couples TRBV20-1 to TRBJ2-1; D ambiguous. Germline V lookup: CDR1 DFQATT, CDR2 SNEGSKA (reference sequence). CDR3 size: 11 residues. Trimming removed 1 base at V and 6 bases at J, with 4 bases between. CDR3 protein: CSARAPNEQFF. As DNA, the CDR3 is TGCAGTGCTAGAGCTCCCAATGAGCAGTTCTTC.